This is a list of T cell receptor beta chains from one sample in a study of OX40 agonist ivuxolimab in advanced cancers. Profiling relied on immunoSEQ multiplex PCR, and the TCRdb table lists in-frame clones only, not all of them. The top ten hold approximately 4% of the sample, which has fewer than 70,000 clones, around 83% seen once. Sequencing was performed on CD4+ or CD8+ T cells sorted from blood, taken in a trial of the OX40 agonist ivuxolimab. Every receptor here comes from an adult with an advanced solid tumor such as melanoma, head and neck, liver or kidney cancer. CDR3s leave out the opening cysteine and the closing phenylalanine or tryptophan. D genes are given only for firm matches.

V,J,D,CDR3
TRBV7-3,TRBJ2-4,.,ASSLQGRENIQY
TRBV7-2,TRBJ2-2,.,ASSWWRTGELF
TRBV7-8,TRBJ2-3,.,ASSGRVTDTQY
TRBV4-2,TRBJ2-7,.,ASSQEWNDEQY
TRBV5-1,TRBJ2-2,.,ASSPTVNTGELF
TRBV4-2,TRBJ2-3,.,ASSQEERGGTDTQY
TRBV19,TRBJ1-4,.,ASSIVGISVEKLF
TRBV9,TRBJ1-2,.,ASRGEGLANYGYT
TRBV5-1,TRBJ2-6,TRBD1,ASSSQGAAVLT
TRBV6-1,TRBJ1-5,TRBD1,ASSAQGNNQPQH
TRBV7-2,TRBJ2-7,TRBD1,ASSSNRGPQY
TRBV7-9,TRBJ2-1,.,ASSLGGGSYNEQF
TRBV19,TRBJ2-1,TRBD1,ASRIGQGYNEQF